This T cell receptor (beta chain) was identified during a study of T cell responses to AZD1222 COVID-19 vaccine. The V gene's germline CDR1 is SGHVS and CDR2 FNYEAQ. The CDR3 loop spans 15 amino acids. V lost 4 bases and J lost 3; bases outside the gene matches: 6. This clone came up once. What it recognizes is unknown. General study points: At 160-218 and 743-854, vaccine-associated CD4 TCRs were dominant, and they spanned spike. Spike-specific TCRs gained breadth and depth after people received two AZD1222 doses. Clonal diversity may have been underestimated, and the donors were mostly white British, with more females than males. Repertoires were sampled only after the peak T cell response.

Method: immunoSEQ multiplex PCR; TCRdb's copy keeps in-frame clones and lacks some. The sample lists 130,000 or so clones, 80% to 90% seen once, with 9.5% in the top ten. The material sequenced was peripheral blood, taken 28 days after the second AZD1222 dose. The TCR was taken from an adult who received the AZD1222 COVID-19 vaccine. The chain couples TRBV7-6 to TRBJ1-1; 9 bases agree with TRBD1. CDR3 nucleotides: TGTGCCAGCAGCTCCCGACAGGGGGGCGACACTGAAGCTTTCTTT. Its protein is CASSSRQGGDTEAFF. The variable domain in full, with the rest retrieved from reference TRBV7-6 and TRBJ1-1, is GAGVSQSPRYKVTKRGQDVALRCDPISGHVSLYWYRQALGQGPEFLTYFNYEAQQDKSGLPNDRFSAERPEGSISTLTIQRTEQRDSAMYRCASSSRQGGDTEAFFGQGTRLTVV.